These 7 T cell receptor beta chains originate from one sample sequenced in a study of OX40 agonist ivuxolimab in advanced cancers. The assay was immunoSEQ multiplex PCR, and TCRdb's table has in-frame clones only and misses some. The sample records around 28,000 clones, approximately 86% being singletons. This material consisted of CD4+ or CD8+ T cells sorted from blood, taken in a trial of the OX40 agonist ivuxolimab. The receptor set was obtained from an adult with an advanced solid tumor such as melanoma, head and neck, liver or kidney cancer.

This chain links TRBV28 with TRBJ1-5; D gene ambiguous. CDR3 length: 14 amino acids. The ends were cut back, 5 bases at V and 5 bases at J, with 13 bases in the middle. CDR1 is MDHEN and CDR2 is SYDVKM in the germline V gene. CDR3 nucleotide sequence: TGTGCCAGCAGTAACACAGCCTGGCATCAGCCCCAGCATTTT. It is translated as CASSNTAWHQPQHF.

The chain has TRBV27 and TRBJ2-1, with no clear D. Germline V gene lookup returns CDR1 MNHEY and CDR2 SMNVEV (reference sequence). V was pared by 2 bases and J by 5 bases, with 7 bases between. The CDR3 extends over 13 amino acids. DNA for the CDR3: TGTGCCAGCAGTTTAAACAGCAACAATGAGCAGTTCTTC. Translated, it gives CASSLNSNNEQFF.

The J gene is TRBJ2-7, the V gene TRBV6-1, with TRBD1 matching 9 bases. This CDR3 spans 15 amino acids. With V trimmed by 4 bases and J by 2 bases, 6 bases remained unmatched. The germline gives CDR1 MNHNS, CDR2 SASEGT. The CDR3 protein is CASSAPGTGTYEQYF. The CDR3 nucleotides are TGTGCCAGCAGTGCCCCCGGGACAGGGACCTACGAGCAGTACTTC.

The DNA of the CDR3 is TGTGCCAGCAGTTCCGGGGGATATTCGCACTATGGCTACACCTTC. Protein product: CASSSGGYSHYGYTF. The chain carries TRBV7-9 and TRBJ1-2; tentatively, D is TRBD1 (5 bases). The V gene lost 6 bases and the J gene lost 3 bases, with 17 bases spanning the gap. Germline V CDR1 and CDR2: SEHNR, FQNEAQ (reference sequence). The CDR3 has 15 residues.

The V gene is TRBV5-1, the J gene TRBJ2-7; D may be TRBD2 (6 bases). Germline CDR1 reads SGHRS; CDR2 reads YFSETQ. The CDR3 sequence is 15 residues long. V was cut by 0 bases and J by 3 bases, with 13 bases left in between. The DNA for the CDR3 is TGCGCCAGCAGCTTGGCTTTGGGGACTTACTACGAGCAGTACTTC. Protein: CASSLALGTYYEQYF.

As regards this clone: The junction does not match germline at one end; this may be a read error. The rearrangement joins TRBV29-1 to TRBJ1-2; 7 bases are a match to TRBD1. The CDR3 has 18 amino acids. The V gene's germline CDR1 is SQVTM and CDR2 ANQGSEA. Written as DNA, the CDR3 is TGCAGCGTTGAGAAGGCATCGGGCGACAGGGACTACCTCTATGACTACACCTTC. Translation: CSVEKASGDRDYLYDYTF.

The V call is TRBV13, the J call TRBJ2-5; D possibly corresponds to TRBD2 (6 bases). The ends were cut back, 4 bases at V and 3 bases at J, with 15 bases in the middle. This CDR3 has 15 residues. Germline values: CDR1 PRHDT, CDR2 FYEKMQ (reference sequence). The CDR3 here is CASSSRGNWEETQYF. As DNA, the CDR3 is TGTGCCAGCAGCTCCCGGGGGAACTGGGAAGAGACCCAGTACTTC.